The present entry profiles one T cell receptor (beta chain) with its context. Its antigen is unknown. Only in-frame clones appear in the TCRdb table, and some are missing; sequencing was by immunoSEQ multiplex PCR. The sample includes some 68,000 clones, 88% seen only once; the top ten take around 0.98%. This CDR3 contains 14 residues. CDR1 LNHDA and CDR2 SQIVND come from the germline V gene (reference sequence). V was clipped by 0 bases and J by 8 bases, with 13 bases between them. These data are taken from a study of OX40 agonist ivuxolimab in advanced cancers. In the study overall: Patients were given ivuxolimab, an antibody that agonizes OX40 (CD134). Earlier anti-PD-1, anti-PD-L1 or anti-CTLA-4 therapy was permitted; less than 50% had received some.

Study results and caveats: Expanded peripheral T-cell antigen specificity went undetermined.

Source: CD4+ or CD8+ T cells sorted from blood, taken in a trial of the OX40 agonist ivuxolimab. The clonotype originates from an adult with an advanced solid tumor such as melanoma, head and neck, liver or kidney cancer. The rearrangement links TRBV19 to TRBJ1-2; no reliable D call. CDR3 DNA sequence: TGTGCCAGTAGTATAGATCTGCAGACGCCAGGCTACACCTTC. As protein: CASSIDLQTPGYTF.